Listed below are T cell receptor beta chains from one sample, sequenced in a study of blood T cell repertoires in COVID-19. Profiled with immunoSEQ multiplex PCR; TCRdb holds only in-frame clones, not every one. Here the sample spans fewer than 250,000 clones, about 87% being singletons. What was sequenced was peripheral blood. All receptors derive from a man in his 70s with acute or convalescent COVID-19. Both conserved end residues are part of each CDR3. The D gene is left open where the match is weak. A clone size is listed for some rows: how often the clone was seen (once, few, many), or a class if it is expanded.

d_call	cdr3_length	v_call	clone_size	j_call	cdr3_aa	cdr3_nt
TRBD2	17	TRBV6-2/TRBV6-3	few	TRBJ2-1	CASSYSLAGGVRNEQFF	TGTGCCAGCAGTTACAGCCTAGCGGGAGGAGTAAGGAATGAGCAGTTCTTC
NA	14	TRBV18	NA	TRBJ2-7	CASSTDRNSYEQYF	TGTGCCAGCTCAACCGACAGGAACTCCTACGAGCAGTACTTC
TRBD1	13	TRBV10-3	NA	TRBJ2-7	CATGQGNSYEQYF	TGTGCCACCGGACAGGGGAACTCCTACGAGCAGTACTTC
NA	15	TRBV6-5	few	TRBJ1-1	CASSYARVGGTEAFF	TGTGCCAGCAGTTACGCCAGGGTTGGTGGGACTGAAGCTTTCTTT
NA	15	TRBV11-2	NA	TRBJ2-7	CASSLAGQGIYEQYF	TGTGCCAGCTCATTAGCGGGACAGGGTATATACGAGCAGTACTTC
NA	19	TRBV24-1	NA	TRBJ2-1	CATSLPGKIGRGLYNEQFF	TGTGCCACCAGTCTTCCAGGGAAGATTGGGCGGGGGCTCTACAATGAGCAGTTCTTC
TRBD2	14	TRBV7-9	NA	TRBJ2-5	CASSLASGKETQYF	TGTGCCAGCAGCTTAGCAAGCGGGAAGGAGACCCAGTACTTC
TRBD1	16	TRBV27	NA	TRBJ1-6	CASSLGWTGYNSPLHF	TGTGCCAGCAGTTTAGGGTGGACAGGGTATAATTCACCCCTCCACTTT
TRBD2	19	TRBV5-1	NA	TRBJ2-1	CASRDGTSGRDSSYNEQFF	TGCGCCAGCAGAGACGGGACTAGCGGTCGAGACAGCTCCTACAATGAGCAGTTCTTC
NA	16	TRBV3-1/TRBV3-2	NA	TRBJ1-4	CASSQVGGQTNEKLFF	TGTGCCAGCAGCCAAGTGGGGGGGCAAACTAATGAAAAACTGTTTTTT
NA	14	TRBV16	NA	TRBJ2-5	CASSQSPGQETQYF	TGTGCCAGCAGCCAATCCCCAGGGCAAGAGACCCAGTACTTC
TRBD1	16	TRBV19	NA	TRBJ2-3	CASRKTRDRRTDTQYF	TGTGCCAGTAGGAAAACCCGGGACAGGAGGACAGATACGCAGTATTTT
NA	15	TRBV15	NA	TRBJ2-7	CATSRAAGIDYEQYF	TGTGCCACCAGCAGAGCTGCGGGAATCGACTACGAGCAGTACTTC